The 22 T cell receptor beta chains listed next were all sequenced from one sample in a study of cytomegalovirus exposure and HLA in healthy donors (dated by TCRdb to 2016 to 2017). Receptor amplification or capture employed the immunoSEQ multiplex PCR assay. TCRdb carries this immuneACCESS record with in-frame sequences only. Its versions omit some clonotypes, under half of them owing to an unresolved V gene in the studies checked, with the rest unexplained. This sample is represented by approximately 57,000 clones; more than 80% of them were singletons. The ten largest clones add up to about 5.8% of the sample. The material sequenced was PBMCs. The receptors were gathered from a woman between 18 and 29 years old in good health and CMV-seronegative.

The V call is TRBV4-3, the J call TRBJ1-2; the D gene is possibly TRBD1 (5 bases). Trimming cost V 0 bases and J 0 bases, with 5 bases left between them. The CDR3 is 14 amino acids. Germline-derived CDR1 and CDR2 are LGHNA and YSLEER. The CDR3 region is CASSQETANYGYTF. The CDR3 bases are TGCGCCAGCAGCCAAGAGACAGCTAACTATGGCTACACCTTC.

The chain combines TRBV9 with TRBJ2-1; the match to TRBD1 covers 8 bases. The CDR3 consists of 13 residues. CDR1 is SGDLS, CDR2 YYNGEE, per germline. V shed 3 bases and J 4 bases; nucleotides not matched to a gene: 0. This chain's CDR3 is CASSGTGYNEQFF. CDR3 nucleotide sequence: TGTGCCAGCAGCGGGACAGGGTACAATGAGCAGTTCTTC.

V usage is TRBV18 and J usage is TRBJ1-1, with 7 positions matching TRBD1. After removal of 3 bases from V and 3 bases from J, the junction contained 7 bases not matched to a gene. CDR3 length: 15 amino acids. Germline CDR1 KGHSH, CDR2 LQKENI. CDR3 bases: TGTGCCAGCTCACCTAGAGACAGGGACCACACTGAAGCTTTCTTT. Residues: CASSPRDRDHTEAFF.

The chain has TRBV7-8 and TRBJ1-1; TRBD1 might be the D (6 bases). CDR3 length equals 18 residues. From germline, CDR1 is SGHVS and CDR2 FQNEAQ. V was shortened by 1 base and J by 0 bases, with 18 bases between the two germline ends. CDR3 coding DNA: TGTGCCAGCAGCTTAGATCGCACAGGGCAGTTCATGAACACTGAAGCTTTCTTT. This codes for CASSLDRTGQFMNTEAFF.

This chain uses TRBV7-9 with TRBJ2-1; D unclear. The V end lost 4 bases, the J end lost 10 bases, and 8 bases lay between the germline ends. The CDR3 consists of 11 residues. Germline V gene lookup returns CDR1 SEHNR and CDR2 FQNEAQ (reference sequence). CDR3 nucleotides: TGTGCCAGCAGCTACCGAGGAGAGCAGTTCTTC. This encodes CASSYRGEQFF.

The chain links TRBV27 to TRBJ2-1, with 8 positions matching TRBD1. The CDR3 is 17 residues long. V shed 0 bases, J shed 4 bases, and the junction held 8 bases outside the gene matches. Germline CDR1 MNHEY, CDR2 SMNVEV (reference sequence). The CDR3 sequence: CASSLSRGQGLYNEQFF. CDR3 in DNA: TGTGCCAGCAGTTTATCAAGAGGACAGGGTCTTTACAATGAGCAGTTCTTC.

This chain connects TRBV7-2 to TRBJ2-5; D is possibly TRBD1 (6 bases). There are 15 residues in the CDR3. The ends were cut back, 5 bases at V and 5 bases at J, with 18 bases in the middle. Per germline, CDR1 SGHTA and CDR2 FQGNSA. In DNA form, the CDR3 reads TGTGCCAGCAGCATTGCAGGGGCCTCATCTGAGACCCAGTACTTC. Translation: CASSIAGASSETQYF.

V is TRBV5-1 and J is TRBJ2-1; 9 bases agree with TRBD2. The germline V gene encodes CDR1 SGHRS and CDR2 YFSETQ. CDR3 length: 19 amino acids. The V segment lost 1 base and the J segment 5 bases; nucleotides outside the gene matches: 16. The CDR3 region is CASSLNVLASGAYNNEQFF. The CDR3 DNA sequence: TGCGCCAGCAGCTTGAATGTCCTCGCTAGCGGGGCCTACAACAATGAGCAGTTCTTC.

The chain employs TRBV7-6 and TRBJ2-7, with 10 bases that match TRBD1. There are 14 residues in the CDR3. Germline-derived CDR1 and CDR2 are SGHVS and FNYEAQ. Losses at the gene ends were 5 bases for V and 5 bases for J; bases not matched to a gene: 6. For the CDR3, the DNA is TGTGCCAGCAGCCCCGGGACAGGGGTCGACGAGCAGTACTTC. Encoded protein: CASSPGTGVDEQYF.

In this sample, this clone turned up once. The V call is TRBV7-9, the J call TRBJ2-1, with D possibly being TRBD1 (5 bases). This CDR3 is 16 amino acids long. The V gene lost 3 bases and the J gene lost 3 bases, with 15 bases spanning the gap. Germline V gives CDR1 SEHNR, CDR2 FQNEAQ (reference sequence). In DNA, the CDR3 is TGTGCCAGCAGCTTGATGGACACCGCTGGCTACAATGAGCAGTTCTTC. Translated, it gives CASSLMDTAGYNEQFF.

The gene calls are TRBV6-4 and TRBJ2-7; D gene uncertain. V lost 4 bases and J 2 bases, leaving 9 bases between the germline ends. CDR3 length: 13 amino acids. Germline-derived CDR1 and CDR2 are MRHNA and SNTAGT. The DNA of the CDR3 is TGTGCCAGCAGTGTACGAGGCGCCTACGAGCAGTACTTC. Translation gives CASSVRGAYEQYF.

V and J are TRBV5-1 and TRBJ1-1; D perhaps matches TRBD1 (5 bases). Germline CDR1 is SGHRS and CDR2 is YFSETQ. Deletions cut 0 bases from V and 1 base from J, with 10 bases between. The CDR3 covers 15 residues. The CDR3 DNA follows: TGCGCCAGCAGCTTGGAACTTCAGGGGAACACTGAAGCTTTCTTT. This encodes CASSLELQGNTEAFF.

This rearrangement joins TRBV10-3 to TRBJ2-1, with a possible D match to TRBD1 (5 bases). The CDR3 has 15 amino acids. Germline values: CDR1 ENHRY, CDR2 SYGVKD. V was clipped by 6 bases and J by 0 bases, with 12 bases between them. CDR3 bases: TGTGCCATCAGGGACATTAATAGCTCCTACAATGAGCAGTTCTTC. Translating gives CAIRDINSSYNEQFF.

The chain is built from TRBV18 and TRBJ1-3; unclear D gene. Trimming left V 3 bases short and J 7 bases short, with 13 bases between. This CDR3 is 14 amino acids long. The germline CDR1 and CDR2 sequences are KGHSH and LQKENI. CDR3 bases: TGTGCCAGCTCACCCGGCGGAGGCGGGAACACCATATATTTT. Protein product: CASSPGGGGNTIYF.

This chain joins TRBV29-1 and TRBJ1-2; D is unclear. V dropped 0 bases and J dropped 0 bases, with 8 bases sitting between them. Germline values: CDR1 SQVTM, CDR2 ANQGSEA. This CDR3 contains 14 residues. CDR3 nucleotides: TGCAGCGTTGAAGAAAAGCCACCTAACTATGGCTACACCTTC. It is translated as CSVEEKPPNYGYTF.

The rearrangement links TRBV19 to TRBJ1-2, with 7 bases aligning to TRBD1. The germline CDR1 and CDR2 sequences are LNHDA and SQIVND (reference sequence). The trim removed 9 bases at V and 0 bases at J, leaving 7 bases unmatched. The CDR3 totals 14 residues. The CDR3 region has the DNA TGTGCCAGCCAGGCGACAGGGACTAACTATGGCTACACCTTC. As protein: CASQATGTNYGYTF.

The J gene is TRBJ1-3, the V gene TRBV7-9, with a tentative D call TRBD1 (6 bases). Germline loops: CDR1 SEHNR, CDR2 FQNEAQ (reference sequence). The CDR3 is 17 amino acids. V lost 5 bases and J 4 bases, leaving 21 bases between the germline ends. The CDR3 DNA reads as TGTGCCAGCAGCAGAGACAGGCTCCCGAAGGGGGGAAACACCATATATTTT. It codes for CASSRDRLPKGGNTIYF. Variable domain in full (rest from reference TRBV7-9 and TRBJ1-3): DTGVSQNPRHKITKRGQNVTFRCDPISEHNRLYWYRQTLGQGPEFLTYFQNEAQLEKSRLLSDRFSAERPKGSFSTLEIQRTEQGDSAMYLCASSRDRLPKGGNTIYFGEGSWLTVV.

The genes are TRBV10-3 and TRBJ1-2; 7 bases map to TRBD1. With 5 bases clipped from V and 4 bases from J, the junction kept 4 bases outside the gene matches. The CDR3 consists of 13 residues. Germline CDR1 reads ENHRY; CDR2 reads SYGVKD. This CDR3 is CAISRDSTYGYTF. DNA of the CDR3: TGTGCCATCAGTAGGGACAGTACCTATGGCTACACCTTC.

This rearrangement joins TRBV12-5 to TRBJ1-2, with 8 nucleotides matching TRBD1. Per the germline V gene, CDR1 is LGHNT and CDR2 is FRNRAP. The trim removed 2 bases at V and 6 bases at J, leaving 8 bases unmatched. The CDR3 is 15 amino acids. The CDR3: CASGLFIRGHDGYTF. As DNA, the CDR3 is TGTGCTAGTGGTTTGTTTATCAGGGGGCATGATGGCTACACCTTC.

The rearrangement links TRBV5-1 to TRBJ2-1, with 11 bases matching TRBD2. Germline values: CDR1 SGHRS, CDR2 YFSETQ. After removal of 4 bases from V and 1 base from J, the junction contained 1 base not matched to a gene. CDR3 length: 15 amino acids. This CDR3 is CASSPSGGSYNEQFF. The CDR3, as DNA: TGCGCCAGCAGCCCTAGCGGGGGGTCCTACAATGAGCAGTTCTTC.

The chain has TRBV30 and TRBJ2-1; 7 bases align to TRBD1. The V gene's germline CDR1 is GTSNPN and CDR2 SVGIG (reference sequence). This CDR3 region has 15 residues. Trimming removed 0 bases from V and 6 bases from J; junction bases left unmatched: 8. DNA for the CDR3: TGTGCCTGGAGTGTACAGAGCAGGGGGTCCAATGAGCAGTTCTTC. This encodes CAWSVQSRGSNEQFF.

The genes are TRBV5-1 and TRBJ1-1; D is undetermined. V shed 0 bases and J shed 0 bases, with 6 bases lying between them. This CDR3 spans 14 amino acids. CDR1 is SGHRS and CDR2 is YFSETQ in the germline V gene. The CDR3 sequence is CASSLDPVNTEAFF. The CDR3 DNA reads as TGCGCCAGCAGCTTGGATCCGGTGAACACTGAAGCTTTCTTT.